This TCR beta chain derives from a study of cytomegalovirus exposure and HLA in healthy donors. As for the study in general: Clustering assigned about 79% of the roughly 380 genotyped donors to the Caucasian-associated ancestry cluster.

Study results and caveats: The authors enumerated under 200 TCR beta chains as linked to cytomegalovirus. Among the most significant clusters, several appeared linked to common viral pathogens in a later analysis. Testing in vitro showed three CMV-associated chains specific for CMV antigens.

For this clone: What it binds is unknown.

The PCR ran on 60 Vbeta and 13 Jbeta primers. Method: immunoSEQ multiplex PCR; TCRdb's copy keeps in-frame clones and lacks some. Of around 130,000 clones in the sample, 75% to 85% were seen once. V was clipped by 1 base and J by 0 bases, with 13 bases between them. Germline lookup yields CDR1 SGHAT and CDR2 FQNNGV. The CDR3 sequence is 17 residues long. V is TRBV11-2 and J is TRBJ1-5; D uncertain. The sequenced sample consisted of PBMCs. The clonotype comes from a girl aged 2-15 years in good health and CMV-seronegative. The CDR3 region has the DNA TGTGCCAGCAGCTTAGTGGCCGGAGCCTATAGCAATCAGCCCCAGCATTTT. It translates to CASSLVAGAYSNQPQHF.